This TCR beta chain stems from a study of Ad26.COV2.S vaccination and SARS-CoV-2 variants. Produced via immunoSEQ multiplex PCR; TCRdb's table is partial and in-frame only. This table holds about 370,000 clones, roughly 90% found once. General study results and limits: Recipients given vaccine exceeded placebo recipients in spike-specific TCR breadth. Vaccine and placebo groups showed comparable non-spike TCR breadth.

This sample's treatment: around 19 received Ad26.COV2.S at low or high dose, single or two shots; 5 received placebo; per-sample allocation not given. Collection of samples fell on day 63 after the first vaccine or placebo injection. With respect to this clone: Its target is not known.

The sample here was peripheral blood, taken in a trial of Ad26.COV2.S vaccine versus placebo. This receptor was identified in a person between 18 and 59 years old who received the Ad26.COV2.S COVID-19 vaccine or a placebo.

CDR3 DNA sequence: TGCGCCAGCAGCTTGGAGCGATCGACCTACGAGCAGTACTTC. As protein: CASSLERSTYEQYF. The chain employs TRBV5-1 and TRBJ2-7; D gene uncertain. V was cut by 0 bases and J by 2 bases, with 9 bases left in between. CDR1 is SGHRS and CDR2 is YFSETQ in the germline V gene. The CDR3 is 14 residues long.